Each of the 10 T cell receptor beta chains below was sequenced from the same sample in a study of blood T cell repertoires in COVID-19. Measured with immunoSEQ multiplex PCR; TCRdb has only the in-frame clones, and not every one. The sample lists about 240,000 clones; approximately 78% were seen once. Material: peripheral blood. All receptors come from a woman aged 18-29 years with acute or convalescent COVID-19.

The chain couples TRBV3-1 (or the pseudogene TRBV3-2) to TRBJ1-5; D uncertain. CDR1 is LGHDT and CDR2 is YNNKEL in the germline V gene (reference sequence). V lost 5 bases and J 2 bases, leaving 7 bases between the germline ends. The CDR3 extends over 13 amino acids. This chain's CDR3 is CASSLSGNQPQHF. The DNA for the CDR3 is TGTGCCAGCAGCTTGTCAGGCAATCAGCCCCAGCATTTT.

The V gene is TRBV5-6, the J gene TRBJ2-7, with TRBD2 matching 7 bases. CDR3 length equals 13 residues. Germline V gene data show CDR1 as SGHDT and CDR2 as YYEEEE. The V gene end was trimmed by 2 bases and the J gene end by 7 bases; junction bases not matched to a gene: 6. CDR3 DNA: TGTGCCAGCAGCTTCGGGGGAGGGAGGGAGCAGTACTTC. As protein: CASSFGGGREQYF.

The genes are TRBV16 and TRBJ2-1; 7 nucleotides line up with TRBD2. The CDR3 covers 17 residues. V was clipped by 8 bases and J by 0 bases; unmatched bases: 13. Looked up from germline, CDR1 is KGHSY and CDR2 is FQNENV. For the CDR3, the DNA is TGTGCCAGCTTGCACGGAGCGGGGTTATCCTCCTACAATGAGCAGTTCTTC. Its translation is CASLHGAGLSSYNEQFF.

The chain recombines TRBV5-1 with TRBJ2-3, with 9 bases aligning to TRBD1. There are 16 residues in the CDR3. V shed 3 bases and J 4 bases; nucleotides not matched to a gene: 9. From germline, CDR1 is SGHRS and CDR2 YFSETQ. The CDR3 sequence is CASSSDRGSLSDTQYF. Here the CDR3 DNA reads TGCGCCAGCAGCTCGGACAGGGGCTCGTTATCAGATACGCAGTATTTT.

The chain links TRBV9 to TRBJ1-2, with 10 bases aligning to TRBD1. The CDR3 runs to 13 residues. The germline V gene has CDR1 SGDLS and CDR2 YYNGEE. V was pared by 3 bases and J by 7 bases, with 3 bases of the junction left unmatched. CDR3 nucleotides: TGTGCCAGCAGCGCATGGACAGGGGGTGGCTACACCTTC. Amino acid sequence: CASSAWTGGGYTF. Full variable domain (remainder filled in from reference TRBV9 and TRBJ1-2): DSGVTQTPKHLITATGQRVTLRCSPRSGDLSVYWYQQSLDQGLQFLIQYYNGEERAKGNILERFSAQQFPDLHSELNLSSLELGDSALYFCASSAWTGGGYTFGSGTRLTVV.

V usage is TRBV3-1 (or the pseudogene TRBV3-2) and J usage is TRBJ1-6, with 7 bases matching TRBD1. Trimming cost V 1 base and J 10 bases; bases outside gene matches: 13. The germline CDR1 and CDR2 sequences are LGHDT and YNNKEL (reference sequence). CDR3 length: 17 amino acids. CDR3 amino acids: CASSQGVGRGLWSPLHF. CDR3 nucleotide sequence: TGTGCCAGCAGCCAAGGGGTAGGAAGGGGGCTTTGGTCACCCCTCCACTTT.

V and J are TRBV5-1 and TRBJ2-1, with D possibly being TRBD1 (6 bases). The CDR3 length is 15 residues. Germline V gene data show CDR1 as SGHRS and CDR2 as YFSETQ. Trimming took off 0 bases at V and 6 bases at J, with 13 bases between the two ends. The CDR3 DNA sequence: TGCGCCAGCAGCTTGGTACAGGGAGAGATCAATGAGCAGTTCTTC. It yields the protein CASSLVQGEINEQFF.

V is TRBV11-2 and J is TRBJ2-7, with 9 bases that match TRBD2. The V gene's germline CDR1 is SGHAT and CDR2 FQNNGV. The CDR3 length is 16 residues. The J segment lost 3 bases and the V segment lost 5 bases, leaving 11 bases of the junction unmatched. Here the CDR3 reads CASSPQTSGKFYEQYF. Written as DNA, the CDR3 is TGTGCCAGCAGCCCCCAGACTAGCGGAAAGTTCTACGAGCAGTACTTC.

This chain joins TRBV4-3 and TRBJ1-2; possibly TRBD1 for D (6 bases). This CDR3 is built from 17 residues. V was shortened by 0 bases and J by 1 base, with 15 bases between the two germline ends. Germline V CDR1 and CDR2: LGHNA, YSLEER. CDR3 amino acids: CASSQDRMTGSNYGYTF. CDR3 nucleotide sequence: TGCGCCAGCAGCCAAGATCGGATGACAGGTAGTAACTATGGCTACACCTTC.

The chain uses TRBV5-4 and TRBJ1-1, with a tentative D call TRBD1 (6 bases). Germline assignment: CDR1 SGHNT and CDR2 YYREEE (reference sequence). The CDR3 runs to 15 residues. With 1 base removed from V and 4 bases from J, the gap between germline ends came to 14 bases. The CDR3 DNA reads as TGTGCCAGCAGCTTGTCGGCAGGGGTATTCACTGAAGCTTTCTTT. It encodes CASSLSAGVFTEAFF.